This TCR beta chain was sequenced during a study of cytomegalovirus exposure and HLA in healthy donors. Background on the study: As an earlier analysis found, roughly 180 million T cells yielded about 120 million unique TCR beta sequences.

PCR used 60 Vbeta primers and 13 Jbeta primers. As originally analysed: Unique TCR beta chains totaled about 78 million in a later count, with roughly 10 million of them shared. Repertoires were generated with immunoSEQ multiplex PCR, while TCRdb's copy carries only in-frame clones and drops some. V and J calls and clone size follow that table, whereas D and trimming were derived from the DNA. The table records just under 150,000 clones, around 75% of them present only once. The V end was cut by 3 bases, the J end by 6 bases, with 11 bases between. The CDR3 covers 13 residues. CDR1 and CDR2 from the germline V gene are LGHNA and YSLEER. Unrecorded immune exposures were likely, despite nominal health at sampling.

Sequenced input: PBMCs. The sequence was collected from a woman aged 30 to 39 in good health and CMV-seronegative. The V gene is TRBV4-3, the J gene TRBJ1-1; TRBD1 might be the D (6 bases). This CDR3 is CASSQGAEAEAFF. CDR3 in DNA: TGCGCCAGCAGCCAGGGGGCGGAGGCTGAAGCTTTCTTT.